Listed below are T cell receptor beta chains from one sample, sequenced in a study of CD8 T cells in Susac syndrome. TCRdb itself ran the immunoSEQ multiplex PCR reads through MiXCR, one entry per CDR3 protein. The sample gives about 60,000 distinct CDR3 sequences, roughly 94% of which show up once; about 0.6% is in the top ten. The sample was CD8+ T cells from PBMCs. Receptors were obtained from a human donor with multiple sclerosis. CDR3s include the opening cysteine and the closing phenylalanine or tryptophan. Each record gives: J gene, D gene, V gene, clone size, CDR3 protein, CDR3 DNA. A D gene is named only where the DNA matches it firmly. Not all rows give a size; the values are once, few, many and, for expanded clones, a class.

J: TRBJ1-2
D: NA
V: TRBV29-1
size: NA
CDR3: CSVAQSRDPRDGYTF
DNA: TGCAGCGTTGCGCAGTCTCGGGACCCCCGGGACGGCTACACCTTC

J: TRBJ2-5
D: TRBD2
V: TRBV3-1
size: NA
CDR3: CASSQAGLADQETQYF
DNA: TGTGCCAGCAGCCAAGCGGGACTAGCGGACCAAGAGACCCAGTACTTC

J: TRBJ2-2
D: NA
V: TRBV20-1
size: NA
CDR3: CSARGLTGNTGELFF
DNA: TGCAGTGCTAGAGGGCTCACAGGGAACACCGGGGAGCTGTTTTTT

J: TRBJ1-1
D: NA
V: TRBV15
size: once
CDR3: CATSRGTEAFF
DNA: TGTGCCACCAGCAGGGGGACAGAAGCTTTCTTT

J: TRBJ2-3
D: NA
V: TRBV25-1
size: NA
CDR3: CASGGGSTDTQYF
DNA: TGTGCCAGCGGAGGCGGGAGCACAGATACGCAGTATTTT

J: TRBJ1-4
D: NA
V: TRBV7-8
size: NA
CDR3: CASSQLGTNEKLFF
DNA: TGTGCCAGCAGCCAATTAGGCACTAATGAAAAACTGTTTTTT

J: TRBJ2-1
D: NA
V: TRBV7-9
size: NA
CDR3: CASSLVVNNEQFF
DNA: TGTGCCAGCAGCTTAGTCGTCAACAATGAGCAGTTCTTC

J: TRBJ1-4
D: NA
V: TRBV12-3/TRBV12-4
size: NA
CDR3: CASSFQGDNEKLFF
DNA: TGTGCCAGCAGTTTTCAGGGAGATAATGAAAAACTGTTTTTT

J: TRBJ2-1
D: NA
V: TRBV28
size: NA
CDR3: CASSFSPSDEQFF
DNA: TGTGCCAGCAGTTTCAGTCCATCCGATGAGCAGTTCTTC

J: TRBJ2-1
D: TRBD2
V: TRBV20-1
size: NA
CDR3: CSARGPRLAGDNEQFF
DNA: TGCAGTGCTAGAGGGCCAAGACTAGCGGGCGACAATGAGCAGTTCTTC